Listed below are T cell receptor beta chains from one sample, sequenced in a study of blood T cell repertoires in COVID-19. Using immunoSEQ multiplex PCR, the repertoire was profiled, and TCRdb retains in-frame clones only, with some absent. Counted here are approximately 270,000 clones, 88% occurring once; the ten biggest clones make up around 6.5%. The source material was peripheral blood. These receptors came from a woman in her twenties or thirties with COVID-19, enrolled during active disease. Each CDR3 is given with its conserved first and last residue. D genes are given only for firm matches. Some rows mark clone size as missing; the rest say once, few, many or name a class of expanded clone.

size,V,D,J,CDR3,DNA
NA,TRBV2,TRBD2,TRBJ2-5,CASSRGGPETQYF,TGTGCCAGCAGTCGGGGGGGCCCGGAGACCCAGTACTTC
NA,TRBV3-1/TRBV3-2,TRBD2,TRBJ2-3,CASSSGTSESDTQYF,TGTGCCAGCAGCTCCGGGACTAGCGAATCAGATACGCAGTATTTT
NA,TRBV10-3,TRBD2,TRBJ2-3,CAISEGRGGRDTQYF,TGTGCCATCAGTGAGGGGCGGGGGGGCCGAGATACGCAGTATTTT
NA,TRBV19,TRBD1,TRBJ1-4,CASSTPLADRGLFF,TGTGCCAGTAGTACCCCCCTTGCGGACAGGGGACTGTTTTTT
NA,TRBV23-1,NA,TRBJ2-5,CASSHLRIGSETQYF,TGCGCCAGCAGTCATCTGCGGATCGGGTCGGAGACCCAGTACTTC
NA,TRBV2,TRBD2,TRBJ2-3,CASSELAGSLDTQYF,TGTGCCAGCAGTGAGCTAGCGGGATCCCTAGATACGCAGTATTTT
NA,TRBV7-6,TRBD1,TRBJ2-3,CASSLVDRDTQYF,TGTGCCAGCAGCTTAGTGGACAGGGATACGCAGTATTTT
NA,TRBV5-4,TRBD2,TRBJ2-3,CASISSGGVTDTQYF,TGTGCCAGCATTTCTAGCGGGGGAGTCACAGATACGCAGTATTTT
NA,TRBV3-1/TRBV3-2,TRBD2,TRBJ2-3,CASSQEGRALPDTQYF,TGTGCCAGCAGCCAAGAGGGGAGGGCCCTCCCAGATACGCAGTATTTT
once,TRBV4-2,NA,TRBJ1-2,CASSLGGASGDSYGYTF,TGTGCCAGCAGCCTAGGGGGGGCGTCGGGAGATAGCTATGGCTACACCTTC
NA,TRBV29-1,NA,TRBJ1-1,CSVRGLNTEAFF,TGCAGCGTTCGGGGATTGAACACTGAAGCTTTCTTT
NA,TRBV10-1,TRBD2,TRBJ2-5,CASSMGTSGGPETQYF,TGCGCCAGCAGTATGGGGACTAGCGGGGGTCCGGAGACCCAGTACTTC
NA,TRBV7-6,TRBD2,TRBJ2-1,CASSLNSGTFNEQFF,TGTGCCAGCAGCCTCAATAGCGGGACATTCAATGAGCAGTTCTTC
NA,TRBV27,NA,TRBJ1-1,CASSPRVMNTEAFF,TGTGCCAGCAGTCCCCGAGTGATGAACACTGAAGCTTTCTTT
once,TRBV4-1,NA,TRBJ2-5,CASSQERTSETQYF,TGCGCCAGCAGCCAAGAAAGAACATCGGAGACCCAGTACTTC
NA,TRBV11-3,NA,TRBJ2-5,CASSPTEEETQYF,TGTGCCAGCAGCCCGACAGAAGAAGAGACCCAGTACTTC
few,TRBV5-1,NA,TRBJ1-3,CASSLGTVSGNTIYF,TGCGCCAGCAGCTTAGGAACAGTCTCTGGAAACACCATATATTTT
NA,TRBV27,TRBD1,TRBJ1-2,CAQQDPGTDRGLQGYTF,TGTGCCCAGCAGGACCCAGGGACGGACAGGGGACTACAAGGCTACACCTTC
NA,TRBV2,TRBD1,TRBJ2-1,CASSGSRDRGHNEQFF,TGTGCCAGCAGTGGGAGCAGGGACAGGGGACACAATGAGCAGTTCTTC
NA,TRBV7-9,NA,TRBJ2-1,CASTPEKPYNEQFF,TGTGCCAGCACCCCGGAGAAACCCTACAATGAGCAGTTCTTC
few,TRBV27,TRBD1,TRBJ1-5,CASSLHPGTGGQPQHF,TGTGCCAGCAGTTTACACCCCGGGACAGGGGGCCAGCCCCAGCATTTT
NA,TRBV6-5,TRBD1,TRBJ1-2,CASSRQGDYGYTF,TGTGCCAGCAGCAGACAGGGGGACTATGGCTACACCTTC
NA,TRBV7-9,NA,TRBJ2-2,CASMGSRVGELFF,TGTGCCAGCATGGGGAGCCGGGTCGGGGAGCTGTTTTTT
NA,TRBV5-4,TRBD1,TRBJ2-1,CASSLKGQGGNEQFF,TGTGCCAGCAGCTTGAAGGGACAGGGGGGCAATGAGCAGTTCTTC
few,TRBV3-1/TRBV3-2,NA,TRBJ2-7,CASSPSTQGTASEQYF,TGTGCCAGCAGCCCCTCGACTCAGGGGACCGCTAGCGAGCAGTACTTC
NA,TRBV27,NA,TRBJ2-7,CASMGGNTYEQYF,TGTGCCAGCATGGGGGGTAACACCTACGAGCAGTACTTC
NA,TRBV6-6,TRBD1,TRBJ1-2,CASRPGTGNVNYGYTF,TGTGCCAGCAGGCCCGGGACAGGGAACGTTAACTATGGCTACACCTTC
NA,TRBV7-9,NA,TRBJ2-2,CASSTTDYPTGELFF,TGTGCCAGCAGCACGACGGACTACCCCACCGGGGAGCTGTTTTTT
NA,TRBV7-9,TRBD2,TRBJ2-3,CASSGRWRGLATDTQYF,TGTGCCAGCAGCGGTCGTTGGCGTGGACTAGCGACTGATACGCAGTATTTT
NA,TRBV13,TRBD1,TRBJ2-7,CASSSGQDGYEQYF,TGTGCCAGCAGCTCAGGACAGGATGGCTACGAGCAGTACTTC
NA,TRBV21-1,NA,TRBJ2-1,CASSKDHSGGYNEQFF,TGTGCCAGCAGCAAAGATCATAGCGGGGGATACAATGAGCAGTTCTTC
NA,TRBV19,NA,TRBJ1-6,CASSIGKASGYNSPLHF,TGTGCCAGTAGTATAGGAAAAGCTTCGGGTTATAATTCACCCCTCCACTTT
NA,TRBV6-6,TRBD2,TRBJ2-3,CASSRLGLAGGLADTQYF,TGTGCCAGCAGCCGACTAGGACTAGCGGGGGGTTTGGCAGATACGCAGTATTTT
NA,TRBV10-2,NA,TRBJ1-5,CASSGAGGTNRANQPQHF,TGCGCCAGCAGTGGAGCCGGGGGGACGAACAGGGCTAATCAGCCCCAGCATTTT
NA,TRBV4-3,NA,TRBJ2-6,CASSQETGLSGANVLTF,TGCGCCAGCAGCCAAGAGACAGGCCTCTCTGGGGCCAACGTCCTGACTTTC
NA,TRBV7-9,TRBD1,TRBJ1-4,CASSRQGAGEKLFF,TGTGCCAGCAGCCGTCAGGGGGCTGGCGAAAAACTGTTTTTT
NA,TRBV28,NA,TRBJ2-7,CASSTGEAYEQYF,TGTGCCAGCAGCACAGGGGAGGCCTACGAGCAGTACTTC
NA,TRBV7-9,NA,TRBJ2-5,CASSLMRSTQETQYF,TGTGCCAGCAGCTTAATGAGGTCAACTCAAGAGACCCAGTACTTC
NA,TRBV29-1,TRBD1,TRBJ2-1,CSGGQGRNNEQFF,TGCAGCGGGGGACAGGGCCGTAACAATGAGCAGTTCTTC
NA,TRBV19,TRBD2,TRBJ2-3,CASSKGGGFSSDTQYF,TGTGCCAGTAGTAAGGGCGGGGGGTTCTCTTCAGATACGCAGTATTTT
NA,TRBV7-2,TRBD2,TRBJ2-3,CASSLLAGAQETQYF,TGTGCCAGCAGTCTTTTAGCGGGGGCTCAGGAGACGCAGTATTTT
NA,TRBV6-5,NA,TRBJ1-1,CASSYNTADMNTEAFF,TGTGCCAGCAGTTACAATACGGCAGACATGAACACTGAAGCTTTCTTT
NA,TRBV6-2/TRBV6-3,NA,TRBJ2-3,CASSYSKPDTQYF,TGTGCCAGCAGTTACTCAAAGCCAGATACGCAGTATTTT
NA,TRBV18,NA,TRBJ1-1,CASSPPNGLNTEAFF,TGTGCCAGCTCACCACCAAATGGACTAAACACTGAAGCTTTCTTT
NA,TRBV15,NA,TRBJ2-3,CATSRGLSTDTQYF,TGTGCCACCAGCAGGGGCCTGTCCACAGATACGCAGTATTTT
NA,TRBV3-1/TRBV3-2,TRBD2,TRBJ2-3,CASSQTTRLAARTDTQYF,TGTGCCAGCAGCCAGACAACAAGACTAGCGGCCCGCACAGATACGCAGTATTTT
few,TRBV16,TRBD1,TRBJ1-4,CASSQSVGQGKKLFF,TGTGCCAGCAGCCAATCGGTCGGACAGGGGAAAAAACTGTTTTTT
NA,TRBV9,TRBD1,TRBJ1-2,CASSASSGTGTLYGYTF,TGTGCCAGCAGCGCCTCCTCCGGGACAGGGACCTTGTATGGCTACACCTTC
NA,TRBV29-1,NA,TRBJ2-4,CSVARGRALKNIQYF,TGCAGCGTCGCCAGGGGCAGGGCTCTCAAAAACATTCAGTACTTC
NA,TRBV11-2,NA,TRBJ2-6,CASSLEVGAGANVLTF,TGTGCCAGTAGCTTAGAAGTCGGGGCTGGGGCCAACGTCCTGACTTTC
NA,TRBV12-2,NA,TRBJ2-5,CASREWRQETQYF,TGTGCAAGTCGCGAGTGGAGACAAGAGACCCAGTACTTC